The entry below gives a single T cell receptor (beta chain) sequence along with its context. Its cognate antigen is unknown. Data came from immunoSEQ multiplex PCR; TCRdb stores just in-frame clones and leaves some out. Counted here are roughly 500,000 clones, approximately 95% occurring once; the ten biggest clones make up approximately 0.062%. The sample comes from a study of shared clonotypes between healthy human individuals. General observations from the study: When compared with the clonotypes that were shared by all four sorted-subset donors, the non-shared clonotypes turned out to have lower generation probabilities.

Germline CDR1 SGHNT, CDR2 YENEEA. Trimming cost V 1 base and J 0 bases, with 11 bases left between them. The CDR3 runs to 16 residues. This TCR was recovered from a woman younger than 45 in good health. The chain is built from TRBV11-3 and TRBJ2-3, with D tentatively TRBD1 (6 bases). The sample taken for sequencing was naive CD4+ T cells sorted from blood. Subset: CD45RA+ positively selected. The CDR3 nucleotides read TGTGCCAGCAGCTTAGGTGTGGGGGCAAGCACAGATACGCAGTATTTT. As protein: CASSLGVGASTDTQYF.